This TCR beta chain was recovered during a study of somatic mutations in cytotoxic T cells in rheumatoid arthritis. V shed 2 bases and J shed 7 bases, with 14 bases lying between them. Germline CDR1 and CDR2: MRHNA and SNTAGT. CDR3 size: 14 residues. Produced via immunoSEQ multiplex PCR; TCRdb's table is partial and in-frame only. This sample has 19,000 or so clones; about 70% occur once, and the top ten carry approximately 20%. This chain connects TRBV6-4 to TRBJ1-1, with a possible D match to TRBD1 (5 bases). This receptor was taken from a woman in her sixties or seventies in good health. Sequenced input: CD8+ T cells sorted from blood. The CDR3: CASSDVSFGGEAFF. The CDR3, as DNA: TGTGCCAGCAGTGACGTTTCCTTTGGGGGTGAAGCTTTCTTT.